This TCR beta chain was sequenced in a study of blood T cell repertoires in COVID-19. Study-level background: The United States, Italy and Spain provided the acute and convalescent COVID-19 samples. PBMCs, B-cell-depleted T cells, or T cells provided the cDNA or gDNA that made up the material.

Authors' data handling: From reference gene primer amplification, estimates of nucleated cell counts were derived. Profiling relied on immunoSEQ multiplex PCR, and the TCRdb table lists in-frame clones only, not all of them. That table supplies the V and J calls and clone size; D and trimming were determined from the DNA. Here the sample spans approximately 90,000 clones, roughly 87% being singletons. Sample: peripheral blood. The TCR was taken from a woman older than 75 with acute or convalescent COVID-19.

CDR3 loop: CASSSIQGAEYEQYF. CDR3 coding DNA: TGTGCCAGCAGTTCTATTCAGGGGGCGGAGTACGAGCAGTACTTC. The gene calls are TRBV7-2 and TRBJ2-7; 8 bases fit TRBD1. Germline V gene data show CDR1 as SGHTA and CDR2 as FQGNSA. The CDR3 runs to 15 residues. With V trimmed by 6 bases and J by 4 bases, 11 bases remained unmatched.